This T cell receptor (beta chain) originates from a study of cytomegalovirus exposure and HLA in healthy donors. In the study overall: Of all 400 or so donors who were genotyped, 75% to 85% belonged to the Caucasian-associated ancestry cluster. Overall study findings and caveats: Cytomegalovirus association was assigned to about 150 TCR beta chains.

Those who donated were healthy bone marrow donors. Primers for the PCR totalled 60 Vbeta and 13 Jbeta. Generated by immunoSEQ multiplex PCR, the TCRdb table keeps only in-frame clones and is missing some. This sample has 150,000 to 200,000 clones; roughly 87% occur once, and the top ten carry roughly 0.98%. To note about this clone: Its specificity is not known.

The CDR3 is made up of 15 amino acids. The V and J ends lost 8 bases and 0 bases respectively, with 11 bases between them. The germline V gene has CDR1 MDHEN and CDR2 SYDVKM. Sequencing input: PBMCs. The TCR originated in a boy aged 2-9 years in good health and CMV-seronegative. The rearrangement links TRBV28 to TRBJ2-6; no clear D gene. CDR3 coding DNA: TGTGCCAGCTCTCGGCCGGGCTCTGGGGCCAACGTCCTGACTTTC. This encodes CASSRPGSGANVLTF. Variable domain in full (rest from reference TRBV28 and TRBJ2-6): DVKVTQSSRYLVKRTGEKVFLECVQDMDHENMFWYRQDPGLGLRLIYFSYDVKMKEKGDIPEGYSVSREKKERFSLILESASTNQTSMYLCASSRPGSGANVLTFGAGSRLTVL.